This T cell receptor beta chain was sequenced for a study of control samples from healthy donors and cancer patients. This clone came up once. Germline CDR1 LGHDT, CDR2 YNNKEL (reference sequence). V lost 1 base to trimming and J lost 4 bases; unmatched junction nucleotides: 9. CDR3 size: 18 residues. Method: immunoSEQ multiplex PCR; TCRdb's copy keeps in-frame clones and lacks some. The sample includes more than 75,000 clones, approximately 89% seen only once; the top ten take 5.5%. The sample taken for sequencing was blood. The rearrangement joins TRBV3-1 (or the pseudogene TRBV3-2) to TRBJ2-5, with 13 nucleotides matching TRBD2. This TCR was recovered from a man aged 50 or older in good health. The CDR3 bases are TGTGCCAGCAGCCAAGTAACTAGCGGGGGGGCTGTGGGAGAGACCCAGTACTTC. It encodes CASSQVTSGGAVGETQYF.